This TCR beta chain was retrieved from a study of shared clonotypes between healthy human individuals. The overall study: Those who served as donors were two women and three men between the ages of 18 and 49.

Original processing notes: ImmunoSEQ only sent back junction sequences with no quality scores, so filtering was done differently. The protocol was immunoSEQ multiplex PCR, while the TCRdb copy is restricted to in-frame clones and leaves out a portion. The V and J calls and clone size were taken over from that table, and D and trimming were inferred from the DNA. The sample holds about 530,000 clones, approximately 79% seen once. Donation came from healthy HIV-negative adults that had no recent acute infections or vaccinations. This clone showed up just once. Unmatched junction bases numbered 7, after V lost 5 bases and J lost 6 bases. The CDR3 is made up of 15 amino acids. Germline V gives CDR1 LNHDA, CDR2 SQIVND (reference sequence).

The sequenced sample consisted of PBMCs. This clonotype was sampled from a woman aged 35 to 49 in good health. Some clones in this sample may be carry-over from other donors' samples. The chain employs TRBV19 and TRBJ1-2; TRBD1 agrees at 12 bases. The CDR3 spells CASSSRDRGRNGYTF. CDR3 sequence (DNA): TGTGCCAGTAGTTCCCGGGACAGGGGGCGAAATGGCTACACCTTC. Drawing the rest from reference TRBV19 and TRBJ1-2, the complete variable domain is DGGITQSPKYLFRKEGQNVTLSCEQNLNHDAMYWYRQDPGQGLRLIYYSQIVNDFQKGDIAEGYSVSREKKESFPLTVTSAQKNPTAFYLCASSSRDRGRNGYTFGSGTRLTVV.